This TCR beta chain was recovered during a study of Ad26.COV2.S vaccination and SARS-CoV-2 variants. Sequenced by immunoSEQ multiplex PCR; TCRdb stores in-frame clones only, minus some. Of about 400,000 clones in the sample, approximately 89% are singletons; the top ten hold under 2%. Treatment noted: 15 to 20 received Ad26.COV2.S at low or high dose, single or two shots; about five received placebo; per-sample allocation not given. Samples analyzed were those drawn on day 63 after the first vaccine or placebo injection. Trimming shortened V by 1 base and J by 6 bases, and 12 bases separated the two germline ends. The CDR3 has 15 residues. Germline V CDR1 and CDR2: LGHNA, YNFKEQ.

The chain employs TRBV4-2 and TRBJ2-2; D unclear. Sequencing used peripheral blood, obtained in a trial of Ad26.COV2.S vaccine versus placebo. The receptor was isolated from a person between 18 and 65 years old who received the Ad26.COV2.S COVID-19 vaccine or a placebo. DNA of the CDR3: TGTGCCAGCAGCCAAGTGCCCGGTGAGGCCGGGGAGCTGTTTTTT. Translated: CASSQVPGEAGELFF.